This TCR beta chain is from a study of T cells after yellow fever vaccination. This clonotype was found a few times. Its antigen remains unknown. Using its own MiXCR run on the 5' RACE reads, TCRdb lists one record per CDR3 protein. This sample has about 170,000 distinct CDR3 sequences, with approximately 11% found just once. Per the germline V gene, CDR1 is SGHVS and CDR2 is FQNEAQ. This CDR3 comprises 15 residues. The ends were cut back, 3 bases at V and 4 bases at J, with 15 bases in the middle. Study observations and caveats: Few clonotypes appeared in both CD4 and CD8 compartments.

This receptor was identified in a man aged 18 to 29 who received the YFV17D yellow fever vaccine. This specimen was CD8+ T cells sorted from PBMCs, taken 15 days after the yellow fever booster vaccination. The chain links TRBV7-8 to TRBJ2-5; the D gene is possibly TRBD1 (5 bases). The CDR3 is CASSFARAPAETQYF. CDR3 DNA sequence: TGTGCCAGCAGCTTCGCCAGGGCCCCGGCAGAGACCCAGTACTTC.